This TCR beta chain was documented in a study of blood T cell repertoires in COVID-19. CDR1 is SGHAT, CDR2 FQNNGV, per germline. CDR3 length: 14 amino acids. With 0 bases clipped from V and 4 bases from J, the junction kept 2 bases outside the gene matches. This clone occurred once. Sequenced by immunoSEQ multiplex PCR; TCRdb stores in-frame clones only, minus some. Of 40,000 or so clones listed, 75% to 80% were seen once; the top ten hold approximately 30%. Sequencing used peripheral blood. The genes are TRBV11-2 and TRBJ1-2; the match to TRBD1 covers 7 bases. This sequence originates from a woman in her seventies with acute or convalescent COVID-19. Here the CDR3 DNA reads TGTGCCAGCAGCTTAGATAACAGGGGCTATGGCTACACCTTC. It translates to CASSLDNRGYGYTF.